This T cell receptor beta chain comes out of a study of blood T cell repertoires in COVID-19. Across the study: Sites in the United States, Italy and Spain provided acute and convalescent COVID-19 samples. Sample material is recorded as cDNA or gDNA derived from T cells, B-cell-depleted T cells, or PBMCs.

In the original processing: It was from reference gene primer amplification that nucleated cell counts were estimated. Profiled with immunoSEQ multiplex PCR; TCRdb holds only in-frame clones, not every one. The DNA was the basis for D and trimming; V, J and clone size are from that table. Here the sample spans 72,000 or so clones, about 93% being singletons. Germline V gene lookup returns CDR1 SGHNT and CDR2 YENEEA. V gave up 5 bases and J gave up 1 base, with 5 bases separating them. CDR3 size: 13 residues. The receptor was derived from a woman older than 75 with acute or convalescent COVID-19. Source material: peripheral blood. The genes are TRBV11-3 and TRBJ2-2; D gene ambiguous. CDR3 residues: CASSPGNTGELFF. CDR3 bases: TGTGCCAGCAGCCCAGGGAACACCGGGGAGCTGTTTTTT.